The entry below gives a single T cell receptor beta chain sequence along with its context. Sequencing was performed with immunoSEQ multiplex PCR; in TCRdb, only in-frame clones are kept and a portion is missing. Of about 70,000 clones detected, 85% to 95% appear once; the ten largest clones hold less than 4%. The entry originates in a study of T cell changes during pregnancy in multiple sclerosis. The CDR3 is 16 amino acids. V shed 0 bases, J shed 3 bases, and the junction held 6 bases outside the gene matches. This sample comprised CD8+ T cells from peripheral blood mononuclear cells, obtained in the third trimester of pregnancy. J is TRBJ1-2 and V is TRBV23-1, with 8 bases aligning to TRBD1. TRBV23-1 belongs to the ORF category, with a function that is uncertain. The source is a female donor in good health, enrolled as a control in a pregnancy study. The CDR3 loop reads CASSQSGQATDYGYTF. Written as DNA, the CDR3 is TGCGCCAGCAGTCAATCGGGACAGGCCACGGACTATGGCTACACCTTC.